The rows below give T cell receptor beta chains drawn from one sample of a study of T cell changes during pregnancy in multiple sclerosis. The assay was immunoSEQ multiplex PCR, and TCRdb's table has in-frame clones only and misses some. This repertoire shows tens of thousands of clones, approximately 92% found once; its top ten account for 2.3%. The sample here was peripheral blood, taken before pregnancy. The receptors were gathered from a female donor with multiple sclerosis, enrolled in a pregnancy study. CDR3s leave out the opening cysteine and the closing phenylalanine or tryptophan. A D gene is named only where the DNA matches it firmly.

cdr3_length	d_call	j_call	v_call	cdr3_aa
13	NA	TRBJ2-7	TRBV9	ASSVDGQSSYEQY
14	TRBD2	TRBJ2-1	TRBV5-1	ASSVIAGETYNEQF
9	NA	TRBJ2-7	TRBV19	ASSEGYEQY
11	NA	TRBJ2-7	TRBV15	ATSRGRSYEQY
12	TRBD1	TRBJ2-3	TRBV9	ASSRQGARDTQY
12	NA	TRBJ2-7	TRBV29-1	SVCPGTDGYEQY
13	TRBD2	TRBJ2-1	TRBV19	ASSPWTSGKNEQF
14	TRBD2	TRBJ2-7	TRBV30	AWRKLAGGLAYEQY
13	TRBD2	TRBJ2-1	TRBV7-3	ASSPTSGSVDEQF
13	TRBD2	TRBJ2-3	TRBV7-9	ATFSGRISADTQY
13	NA	TRBJ2-7	TRBV29-1	SVANRDSDLREQY
14	NA	TRBJ1-1	TRBV19	ASSIEFAGLNTEAF
14	NA	TRBJ2-1	TRBV7-9	ASSLREAPSYNEQF
17	NA	TRBJ2-2	TRBV7-8	ASKRRTGGSGSYTGELF
11	NA	TRBJ2-7	TRBV14	ASSHRVSYEQY
12	NA	TRBJ1-1	TRBV28	ASSPPGGNTEAF
13	TRBD1	TRBJ2-7	TRBV7-9	ASSSGQDPSYEQY